This T cell receptor (beta chain) was retrieved from a study of CD8 T cells in ankylosing spondylitis (dated 2017 in TCRdb). For context, the study as a whole: The study profiled T cell receptor beta repertoires in healthy donors and ankylosing spondylitis patients to find disease-linked TCR variants. The whole study cohort included 108 healthy donors and about two dozen ankylosing spondylitis patients. Peripheral blood was sampled, and synovial fluid was also collected from ankylosing spondylitis patients. The full study reports these points: Blood from ankylosing spondylitis patients appeared to be characterized by a TCR beta motif made up of several highly homologous amino acid variants. The disease-linked clones showed a CD8+ phenotype and occurred at relatively low frequencies in peripheral blood. Some motif variants had previously been reported in the synovial fluid and blood of reactive arthritis patients, which suggests shared mechanisms of disease initiation. According to the report, matched synovial fluid samples from ankylosing spondylitis patients were significantly enriched for the disease-linked clones.

Sequenced on an Illumina HiSeq 2500. Quantitative 5'-RACE with molecular barcodes was used to prepare TCR beta libraries. As for the authors' bioinformatics: A new computational method, built on a probabilistic model of VDJ rearrangement, was used to identify disease-linked TCR variants. TCRdb passed the public sequencing reads through fastp at Q25 and MiXCR, retaining productive beta sequences. Rows merge per CDR3 protein into single entries with the most common DNA and genes. The authors' filters were not applied to this entry. For this sample there are some 87,000 distinct CDR3 sequences; about 8.8% appear just once. The ten largest clones add up to approximately 4.8% of the sample. For this chain, trimming is 2 bases at the V end and 5 bases at the J end, and the number of junction bases without a gene match is 8. According to the germline V gene, CDR1 reads KGHDR and CDR2 reads SFDVKD. The CDR3 measures 16 amino acids from cysteine to phenylalanine. Kept here is only the CDR3 DNA, which spans 48 bases and is read in frame from base 1.

This clonotype occurred many times. No cognate antigen has been identified for it. Base qualities are not at hand, and no much larger clone is one base apart. The chain employs TRBV24-1 and TRBJ2-1; a stretch of 7 junction bases matches TRBD1. The clonotype was recovered from a male donor with ankylosing spondylitis or in good health (not recorded which). Sequencing was performed on blood, either unsorted or a sorted T cell fraction (not recorded which). The nucleotide sequence reads TGTGCCACCAGTGATTGGACGAGGGGGCTCGACAATGAGCAGTTCTTC. It translates as CATSDWTRGLDNEQFF.